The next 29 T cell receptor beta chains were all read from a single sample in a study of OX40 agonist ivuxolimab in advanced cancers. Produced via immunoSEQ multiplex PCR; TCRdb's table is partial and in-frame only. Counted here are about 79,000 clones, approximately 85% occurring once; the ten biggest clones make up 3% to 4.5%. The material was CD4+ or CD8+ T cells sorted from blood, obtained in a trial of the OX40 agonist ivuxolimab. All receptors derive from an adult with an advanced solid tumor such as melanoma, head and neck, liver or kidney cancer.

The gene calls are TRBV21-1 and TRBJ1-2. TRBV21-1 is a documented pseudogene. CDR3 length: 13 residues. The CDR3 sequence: CASSVQDFYGYTF. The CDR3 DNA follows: TGTGCCAGCAGCGTACAGGACTTCTATGGCTACACCTTC.

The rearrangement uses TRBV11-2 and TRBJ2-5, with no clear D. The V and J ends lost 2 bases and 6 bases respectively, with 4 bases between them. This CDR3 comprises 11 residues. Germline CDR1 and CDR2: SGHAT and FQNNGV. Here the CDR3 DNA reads TGTGCCAGCAGCTTAAGGCAGACCCAGTACTTC. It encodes CASSLRQTQYF.

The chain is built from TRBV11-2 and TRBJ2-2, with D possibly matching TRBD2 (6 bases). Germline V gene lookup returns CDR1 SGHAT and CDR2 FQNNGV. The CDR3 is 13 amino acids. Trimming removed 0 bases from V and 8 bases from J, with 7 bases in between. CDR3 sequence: CASSLDRGGELFF. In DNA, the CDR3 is TGTGCCAGCAGCTTAGACCGGGGGGGGGAGCTGTTTTTT.

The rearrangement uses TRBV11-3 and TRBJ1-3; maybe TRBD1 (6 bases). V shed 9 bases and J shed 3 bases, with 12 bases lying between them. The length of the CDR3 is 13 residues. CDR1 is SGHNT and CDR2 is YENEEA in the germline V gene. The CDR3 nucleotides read TGTGCCAGTAGCGGGGGCTTTGGAAACACCATATATTTT. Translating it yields CASSGGFGNTIYF.

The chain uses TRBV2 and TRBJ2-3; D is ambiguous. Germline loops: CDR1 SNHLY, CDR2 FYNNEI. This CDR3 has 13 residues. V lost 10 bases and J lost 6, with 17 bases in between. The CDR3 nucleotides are TGTGCCAATTCGGCCCTTAATGTGGATACGCAGTATTTT. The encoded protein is CANSALNVDTQYF.

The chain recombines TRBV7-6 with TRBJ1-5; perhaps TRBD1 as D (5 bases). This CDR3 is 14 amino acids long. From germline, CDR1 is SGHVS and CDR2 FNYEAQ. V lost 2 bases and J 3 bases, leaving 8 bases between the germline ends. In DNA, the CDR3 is TGTGCCAGCAGCTTACGGGGGTCCAATCAGCCCCAGCATTTT. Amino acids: CASSLRGSNQPQHF.

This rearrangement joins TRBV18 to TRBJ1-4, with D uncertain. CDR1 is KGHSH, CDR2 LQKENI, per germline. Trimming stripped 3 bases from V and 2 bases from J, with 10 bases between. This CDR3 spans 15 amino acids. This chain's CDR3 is CASSPPGVTNEKLFF. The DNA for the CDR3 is TGTGCCAGCTCACCCCCCGGGGTCACTAATGAAAAACTGTTTTTT.

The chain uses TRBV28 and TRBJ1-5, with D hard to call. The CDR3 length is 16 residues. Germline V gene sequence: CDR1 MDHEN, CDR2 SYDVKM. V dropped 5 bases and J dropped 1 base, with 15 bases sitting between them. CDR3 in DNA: TGTGCCAGCAGTCCCGTGGGCGGGTTAAGCAATCAGCCCCAGCATTTT. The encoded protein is CASSPVGGLSNQPQHF.

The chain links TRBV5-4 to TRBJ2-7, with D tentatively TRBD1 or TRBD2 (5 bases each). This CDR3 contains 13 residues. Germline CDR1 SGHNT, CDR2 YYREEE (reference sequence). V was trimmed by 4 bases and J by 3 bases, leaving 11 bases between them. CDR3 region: CASSGGSSYEQYF. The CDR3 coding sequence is TGTGCCAGCAGCGGGGGTTCTAGCTACGAGCAGTACTTC.

The CDR3 DNA sequence: TGTGCCACCAGCTACGCGAGCGGGCGACCCTACGAGCAGTACTTC. Protein: CATSYASGRPYEQYF. V usage is TRBV15 and J usage is TRBJ2-7, with D maybe TRBD2 (6 bases). Per the germline V gene, CDR1 is LNHNV and CDR2 is YYDKDF (reference sequence). The V end was cut by 5 bases, the J end by 2 bases, with 16 bases between. The CDR3 consists of 15 residues.

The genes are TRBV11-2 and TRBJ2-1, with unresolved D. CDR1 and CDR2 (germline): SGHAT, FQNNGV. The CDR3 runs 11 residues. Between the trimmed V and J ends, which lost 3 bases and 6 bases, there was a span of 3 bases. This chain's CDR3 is CASSFGNEQFF. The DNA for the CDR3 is TGTGCCAGCAGCTTTGGCAATGAGCAGTTCTTC.

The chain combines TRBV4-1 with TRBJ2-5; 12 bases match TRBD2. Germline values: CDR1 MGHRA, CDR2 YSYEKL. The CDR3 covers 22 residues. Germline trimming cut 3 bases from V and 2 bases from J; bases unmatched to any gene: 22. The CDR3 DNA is TGCGCCAGCAGCCATTCCCAACCGGGACTAGCGGGCGGACGCGGCCGACAAGAGACCCAGTACTTC. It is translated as CASSHSQPGLAGGRGRQETQYF.

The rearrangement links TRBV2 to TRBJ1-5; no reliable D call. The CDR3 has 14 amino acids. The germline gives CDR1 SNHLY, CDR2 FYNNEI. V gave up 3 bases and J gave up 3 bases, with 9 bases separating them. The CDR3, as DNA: TGTGCCAGCAGTGATCGAAGTTACAATCAGCCCCAGCATTTT. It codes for CASSDRSYNQPQHF.

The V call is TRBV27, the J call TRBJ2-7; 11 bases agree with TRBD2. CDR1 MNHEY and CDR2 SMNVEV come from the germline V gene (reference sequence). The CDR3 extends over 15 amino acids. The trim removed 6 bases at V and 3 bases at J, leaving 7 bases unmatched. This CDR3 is CASRFGTSGVYEQYF. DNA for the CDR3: TGTGCCAGCAGATTCGGGACTAGCGGAGTCTACGAGCAGTACTTC.

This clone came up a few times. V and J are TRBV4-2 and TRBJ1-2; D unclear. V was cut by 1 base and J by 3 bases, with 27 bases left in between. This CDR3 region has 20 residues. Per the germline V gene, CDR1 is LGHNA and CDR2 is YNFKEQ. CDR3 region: CASSQVLPRESREFHYGYTF. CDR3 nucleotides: TGTGCCAGCAGCCAAGTCCTCCCCCGGGAGAGTAGGGAATTTCACTATGGCTACACCTTC.

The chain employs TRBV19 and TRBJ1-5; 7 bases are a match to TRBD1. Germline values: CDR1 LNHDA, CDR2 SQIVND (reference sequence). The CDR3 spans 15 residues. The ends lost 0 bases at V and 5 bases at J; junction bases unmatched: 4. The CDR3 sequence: CASSIEPGGHQPQHF. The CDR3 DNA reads TGTGCCAGTAGTATAGAGCCAGGGGGGCATCAGCCCCAGCATTTT.

CDR3 sequence: CASSVGPGEGYTF. The CDR3 nucleotides read TGTGCCAGCAGCGTAGGGCCAGGGGAAGGCTACACCTTC. This chain links TRBV9 with TRBJ1-2; the D gene is possibly TRBD1 (6 bases). Germline V CDR1 and CDR2: SGDLS, YYNGEE. The CDR3 extends over 13 amino acids. Trimming left V 0 bases short and J 8 bases short, with 11 bases between.

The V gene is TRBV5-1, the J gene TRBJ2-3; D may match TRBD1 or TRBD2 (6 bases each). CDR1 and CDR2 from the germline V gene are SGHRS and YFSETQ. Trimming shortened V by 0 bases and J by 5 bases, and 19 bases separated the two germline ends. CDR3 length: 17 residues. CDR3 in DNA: TGCGCCAGCAGCTTGGCCGTCGGGGGCGCCGAGGGAGATACGCAGTATTTT. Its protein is CASSLAVGGAEGDTQYF.

The CDR3 protein is CASSPGRVRDSYEQYF. As DNA, the CDR3 is TGTGCCAGCTCACCTGGTAGGGTCAGGGACTCCTACGAGCAGTACTTC. The genes are TRBV18 and TRBJ2-7, with a weak D call TRBD1 (5 bases). From germline, CDR1 is KGHSH and CDR2 LQKENI. Deletions cut 3 bases from V and 0 bases from J, with 15 bases between. This CDR3 has 16 amino acids.

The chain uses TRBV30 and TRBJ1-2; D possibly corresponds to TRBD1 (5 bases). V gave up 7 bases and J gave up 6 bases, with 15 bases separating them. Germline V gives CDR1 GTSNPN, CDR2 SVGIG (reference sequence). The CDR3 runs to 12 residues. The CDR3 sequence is CAYNRDGNGYTF. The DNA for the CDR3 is TGTGCCTACAACCGGGACGGCAATGGCTACACCTTC.

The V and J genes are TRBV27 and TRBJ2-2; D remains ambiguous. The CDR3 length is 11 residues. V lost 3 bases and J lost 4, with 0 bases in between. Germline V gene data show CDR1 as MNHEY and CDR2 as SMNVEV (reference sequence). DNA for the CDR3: TGTGCCAGCAGTTTCACCGGGGAGCTGTTTTTT. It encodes CASSFTGELFF.

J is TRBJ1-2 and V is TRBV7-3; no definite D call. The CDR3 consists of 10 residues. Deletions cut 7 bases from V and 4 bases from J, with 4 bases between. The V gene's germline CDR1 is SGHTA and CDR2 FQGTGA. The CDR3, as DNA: TGTGCCAGCACCACCTATGGCTACACCTTC. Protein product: CASTTYGYTF. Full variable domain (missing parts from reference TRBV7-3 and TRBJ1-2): GAGVSQTPSNKVTEKGKYVELRCDPISGHTALYWYRQSLGQGPEFLIYFQGTGAADDSGLPNDRFFAVRPEGSVSTLKIQRTERGDSAVYLCASTTYGYTFGSGTRLTVV.

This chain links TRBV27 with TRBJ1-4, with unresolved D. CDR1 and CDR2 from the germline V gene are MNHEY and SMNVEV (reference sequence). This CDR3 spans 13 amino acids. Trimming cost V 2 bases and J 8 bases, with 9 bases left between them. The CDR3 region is CASSLMLTEKLFF. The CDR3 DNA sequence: TGTGCCAGCAGTTTAATGCTTACCGAAAAACTGTTTTTT.

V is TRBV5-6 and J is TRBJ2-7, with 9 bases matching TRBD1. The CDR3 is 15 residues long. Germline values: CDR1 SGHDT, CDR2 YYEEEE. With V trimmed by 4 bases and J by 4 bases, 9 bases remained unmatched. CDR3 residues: CASSASGQGRYEQYF. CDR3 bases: TGTGCCAGCAGCGCTTCTGGACAGGGGCGGTACGAGCAGTACTTC.

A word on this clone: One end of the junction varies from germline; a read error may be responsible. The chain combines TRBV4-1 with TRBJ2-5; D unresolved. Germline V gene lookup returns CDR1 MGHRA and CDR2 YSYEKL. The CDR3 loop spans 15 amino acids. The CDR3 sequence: CASSEEVTDQETQYF. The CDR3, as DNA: TGCGCCAGCAGCGAAGAGGTAACCGACCAAGAGACCCAGTACTTC.

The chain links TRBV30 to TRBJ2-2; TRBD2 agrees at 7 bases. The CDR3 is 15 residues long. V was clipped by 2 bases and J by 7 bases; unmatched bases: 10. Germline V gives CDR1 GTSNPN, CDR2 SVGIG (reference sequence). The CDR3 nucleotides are TGTGCCTGGAGTCCCCCTGGAGGGAGGGGCGGGGAGCTGTTTTTT. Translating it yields CAWSPPGGRGGELFF.

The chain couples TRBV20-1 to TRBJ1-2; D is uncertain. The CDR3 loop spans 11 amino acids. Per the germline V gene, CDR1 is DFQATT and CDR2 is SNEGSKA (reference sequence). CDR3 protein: CSAMALGGYTF. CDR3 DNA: TGCAGCGCGATGGCCCTGGGAGGCTACACCTTC.

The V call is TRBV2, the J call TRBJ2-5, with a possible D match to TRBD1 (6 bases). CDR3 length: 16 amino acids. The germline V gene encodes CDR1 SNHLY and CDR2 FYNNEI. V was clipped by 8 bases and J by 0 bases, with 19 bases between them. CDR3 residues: CASGAGAILYQETQYF. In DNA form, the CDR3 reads TGTGCCAGCGGTGCAGGGGCAATCTTGTACCAAGAGACCCAGTACTTC.

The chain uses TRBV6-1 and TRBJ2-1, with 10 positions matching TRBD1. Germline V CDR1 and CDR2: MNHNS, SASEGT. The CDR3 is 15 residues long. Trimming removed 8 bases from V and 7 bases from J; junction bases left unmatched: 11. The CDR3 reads CASGWWGQGRNEQFF. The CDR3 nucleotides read TGTGCCAGCGGGTGGTGGGGACAGGGGAGGAATGAGCAGTTCTTC.